This TCR beta chain comes out of a study of metastatic and nonmetastatic thyroid tumors. All patients reached thyroid surgery having received no treatment beforehand. This CDR3 is built from 17 residues. J lost 4 bases, V lost 4 bases, and 7 bases had no gene match. CDR1 is MGHRA, CDR2 YSYEKL, per germline. TCRdb re-called clones from the PCR reads using MiXCR. The data contain approximately 21,000 clones, around a quarter of them singletons. The sample consisted of blood. The genes are TRBV4-1 and TRBJ2-1, with TRBD2 matching 13 bases. This TCR was sampled from a female donor with papillary thyroid cancer or a benign thyroid nodule (not recorded which). Some clones in this sample may be carry-over from other donors' samples. CDR3 in DNA: TGCGCCAGCAGCCCCCCGCCGGGACTAGCGGGGTACAATGAGCAGTTCTTC. Encoded protein: CASSPPPGLAGYNEQFF.